Listed below are T cell receptor beta chains from one sample, sequenced in a study of blood T cell repertoires in COVID-19. Using immunoSEQ multiplex PCR, the repertoire was profiled, and TCRdb retains in-frame clones only, with some absent. The table includes around 200,000 clones, over 75% detected once. What was sequenced was peripheral blood. Source of these receptors: a person aged 65 to 79 with COVID-19, enrolled during active disease. Each CDR3 is given with its conserved first and last residue. The D gene is left open where the match is weak. Size values are once, few and many counts, or a class for expanded clones, and some rows have none.

d_gene | j_gene | v_gene | abundance | CDR3aa | CDR3nt
. | TRBJ2-3 | TRBV6-4 | . | CASSNGDTQYF | TGTGCCAGCAGTAACGGAGATACGCAGTATTTT
TRBD1 | TRBJ2-1 | TRBV7-3 | . | CASSLLGQGLIF | TGTGCCAGCAGCTTATTGGGACAGGGGTTAATCTTC
. | TRBJ1-3 | TRBV6-5 | . | CASRGALSGNTIYF | TGTGCCAGCAGGGGAGCGCTTTCGGGAAACACCATATATTTT
. | TRBJ1-5 | TRBV28 | many | CASRKEEPQHF | TGTGCCAGCAGGAAAGAGGAGCCCCAGCATTTT
TRBD1 | TRBJ1-2 | TRBV7-9 | . | CASRRARTGDLHGYTF | TGTGCCAGCAGGAGGGCCCGGACAGGAGACCTACATGGCTACACCTTC
TRBD2 | TRBJ2-3 | TRBV5-6 | . | CASSLVGSGNTDTQYF | TGTGCCAGCAGCTTGGTCGGTAGCGGGAACACAGATACGCAGTATTTT
TRBD2 | TRBJ2-1 | TRBV12-3/TRBV12-4 | . | CASSTGGEQFF | TGTGCCAGCAGCACGGGAGGAGAGCAGTTCTTC
. | TRBJ2-7 | TRBV6-5 | . | CASSPRLEPAYEQYF | TGTGCCAGCAGCCCCAGGTTAGAACCGGCCTACGAGCAGTACTTC
TRBD1 | TRBJ1-2 | TRBV6-5 | . | CASSRGQGDGYTF | TGTGCCAGCAGTAGGGGACAGGGAGATGGCTACACCTTC
. | TRBJ2-1 | TRBV7-9 | . | CASSPLGHLLNEQFF | TGTGCCAGCAGCCCCCTGGGGCACCTACTCAATGAGCAGTTCTTC
. | TRBJ1-5 | TRBV7-2 | . | CASSLGQLNQPQHF | TGTGCCAGCAGCTTAGGACAGCTCAATCAGCCCCAGCATTTT
TRBD2 | TRBJ2-3 | TRBV6-2/TRBV6-3 | . | CASSYSTSGGATDTQYF | TGTGCCAGCAGTTACTCGACTAGCGGGGGGGCCACAGATACGCAGTATTTT
TRBD1 | TRBJ1-1 | TRBV19 | . | CASSPQGIVNTEAFF | TGTGCCAGTAGCCCACAGGGGATCGTTAACACTGAAGCTTTCTTT
. | TRBJ1-1 | TRBV5-1 | . | CASQAQMNTEAFF | TGCGCCAGTCAGGCACAGATGAACACTGAAGCTTTCTTT
TRBD2 | TRBJ2-3 | TRBV7-2 | . | CASNPRGGGADTQYF | TGTGCCAGCAACCCCCGGGGCGGGGGGGCCGATACGCAGTATTTT
. | TRBJ2-7 | TRBV6-5 | . | CASSYSRTQYEQYF | TGTGCCAGCAGTTACTCTCGGACTCAGTACGAGCAGTACTTC
TRBD1 | TRBJ1-2 | TRBV10-2 | once | CASQEQGEAGFNYGYTF | TGCGCCAGCCAGGAGCAGGGGGAGGCAGGATTCAACTATGGCTACACCTTC
TRBD1 | TRBJ2-7 | TRBV7-2 | once | CASSPTGGLDEQYF | TGTGCCAGCAGCCCTACAGGGGGTCTAGACGAGCAGTACTTC
TRBD1 | TRBJ2-6 | TRBV7-8 | . | CASSLVSGGSAGANVLTF | TGTGCCAGCAGCTTAGTCTCAGGGGGCAGCGCTGGGGCCAACGTCCTGACTTTC
. | TRBJ1-4 | TRBV28 | . | CASSLLGHSNEKLFF | TGTGCCAGCAGTTTATTAGGACACAGCAATGAAAAACTGTTTTTT
TRBD2 | TRBJ2-7 | TRBV6-5 | . | CASRGTSGLYEQYF | TGTGCCAGCAGGGGGACTAGCGGACTCTACGAGCAGTACTTC
. | TRBJ2-3 | TRBV11-3 | . | CASRRGPGNTDTQYF | TGTGCCAGCAGAAGAGGTCCTGGAAACACAGATACGCAGTATTTT
TRBD1 | TRBJ1-2 | TRBV6-5 | . | CASSYRTGYLGYTF | TGTGCCAGCAGTTACAGGACAGGTTATCTTGGCTACACCTTC
. | TRBJ2-7 | TRBV7-3 | . | CASSLRSGYEQYF | TGTGCCAGCAGCTTAAGATCCGGCTACGAGCAGTACTTC
TRBD1 | TRBJ1-6 | TRBV2 | . | CASSLSDRDNSPLHF | TGTGCCAGCAGTCTATCTGACAGGGACAATTCACCCCTCCACTTT
. | TRBJ1-5 | TRBV27 | . | CASSTRRAQPQHF | TGTGCCAGCAGTACGCGGAGAGCACAGCCCCAGCATTTT
TRBD2 | TRBJ2-3 | TRBV3-1/TRBV3-2 | . | CASSTTSGADTQYF | TGTGCCAGCAGCACAACTAGCGGGGCGGATACGCAGTATTTT
TRBD2 | TRBJ2-2 | TRBV18 | . | CASSPNLSGSGTGELFF | TGTGCCAGCTCACCAAATCTTAGCGGGAGTGGGACCGGGGAGCTGTTTTTT
. | TRBJ1-1 | TRBV5-1 | . | CASSASLQGNTEAFF | TGCGCCAGCAGCGCATCCCTACAGGGGAACACTGAAGCTTTCTTT
TRBD1 | TRBJ1-4 | TRBV30 | . | CACQTGGHEKLFF | TGTGCCTGTCAGACAGGGGGACATGAAAAACTGTTTTTT
TRBD1 | TRBJ2-3 | TRBV29-1 | . | CSVWTGDTDTQYF | TGCAGCGTTTGGACAGGGGACACAGATACGCAGTATTTT
. | TRBJ1-6 | TRBV7-2 | . | CASSLDYRDNSPLHF | TGTGCCAGCAGCTTAGATTACAGGGATAATTCACCCCTCCACTTT
. | TRBJ2-7 | TRBV7-2 | . | CASSLRSGSDYEQYF | TGTGCCAGCAGCTTACGTTCTGGAAGCGACTACGAGCAGTACTTC
. | TRBJ2-2 | TRBV7-3 | once | CASSLIGRVGAGTGELFF | TGTGCCAGCAGCTTAATCGGTCGTGTGGGGGCCGGTACCGGGGAGCTGTTTTTT
TRBD2 | TRBJ2-1 | TRBV11-3 | . | CASSLSGLIDEQFF | TGTGCCAGCAGCTTATCGGGACTAATCGATGAGCAGTTCTTC
. | TRBJ2-4 | TRBV19 | . | CASSIRGAAKNIQYF | TGTGCCAGTAGTATACGGGGGGCAGCCAAAAACATTCAGTACTTC
. | TRBJ2-3 | TRBV27 | . | CASSLGHHTDTQYF | TGTGCCAGCAGTCTCGGTCACCACACAGATACGCAGTATTTT
. | TRBJ1-4 | TRBV4-3 | . | CASSQDGQGSEKLFF | TGCGCCAGCAGCCAAGATGGGCAGGGTAGTGAGAAACTGTTTTTT
. | TRBJ2-7 | TRBV27 | . | CASSLEGIGGTYEQYF | TGTGCCAGCAGTTTAGAGGGCATAGGAGGCACCTACGAGCAGTACTTC
TRBD1 | TRBJ2-5 | TRBV29-1 | . | CSVESDRGETQYF | TGCAGCGTTGAATCGGACAGGGGAGAGACCCAGTACTTC
TRBD2 | TRBJ2-1 | TRBV10-3 | . | CAISEGSGGAHEQFF | TGTGCCATCAGTGAGGGTAGCGGGGGGGCGCATGAGCAGTTCTTC
TRBD2 | TRBJ2-1 | TRBV19 | few | CASSGTSGYNEQFF | TGTGCCAGTAGTGGGACTAGCGGTTACAATGAGCAGTTCTTC
. | TRBJ1-1 | TRBV15 | . | CATSRVRVEGTEAFF | TGTGCCACCAGCAGAGTCCGGGTAGAGGGCACTGAAGCTTTCTTT
. | TRBJ2-7 | TRBV3-1/TRBV3-2 | . | CASSQDRTVYEQYF | TGTGCCAGCAGCCAAGATCGGACAGTCTACGAGCAGTACTTC